What follows describes a single T cell receptor (beta chain). Its antigen target is currently unknown. One junction end does not reproduce the germline sequence, and a read error may be involved. At one collaborating source in Seattle, patients were enrolled during active infection and were followed longitudinally through the course of disease. Whole blood was collected in K2EDTA tubes by collaborating institutions according to the institutions' own protocols. For TCRbeta analysis, collaborator samples were shipped as frozen whole blood, as isolated PBMCs, or as DNA extracted from either sample type. TCRbeta CDR3 regions were amplified from genomic DNA by means of the immunoSEQ Assay, a bias-controlled multiplex PCR. From the authors' description of their analysis: The number of nucleated cells in each sample was estimated by amplification of reference gene primers within the assay. Sequence reads were collapsed and filtered to measure the absolute abundance of every unique TCRbeta CDR3 rearrangement. For each sample, productive Simpson clonality was calculated as the square root of Simpson's diversity index over productive rearrangements. TCRdb took this table from immuneACCESS and kept in-frame rearrangements with V and J called. Such tables lack part of the clones; where checked against another copy, unresolved V genes explain under half of the gap, and the rest is unexplained. D and trimming were read from the DNA, whereas the V and J calls and clone size are those reported in that table. This sample gives about 200,000 clones in total; about 88% of them show up just once. The top ten hold around 17% of the sample.

This entry belongs to a study of blood T cell repertoires in COVID-19 (dated by TCRdb to 2019 to 2021). Study-level background: Samples covering the acute and convalescent phases of COVID-19 were provided by collaborators in the United States, Italy and Spain. The material from the prospective study consisted of cDNA or gDNA derived from T cells, B-cell-depleted T cells, or PBMCs. Subjects who had been exposed to COVID-19, were actively infected with it, or had recovered from it provided the deeply sampled blood TCRbeta repertoires that made up the dataset. The repertoires were made available in a free public database intended to serve as a resource for research on the immune response to SARS-CoV-2. Samples were obtained from the ongoing ImmuneRACE study (first 160 participants) and from 1,254 subjects provided by 6 global collaborators. Sample metadata almost always included a de-identified subject ID, COVID-19 status, age in years and sex. HLA class I and class II types, where available, came from metadata supplied by the sample provider rather than from assay-based typing. General findings and caveats noted by the study authors: The quantity of clinical and demographic metadata differed by source and by participant and was supplied without curation.

The germline V gene (reference sequence) gives CDR1 as SSHAT and CDR2 as FNYEAQ. Counted from cysteine to phenylalanine, this CDR3 has 16 amino acids. Just the 48-base CDR3 DNA is kept, in frame starting at base 1. The chain was built from TRBV7-7 and TRBJ2-1, with 7 bases in between that match TRBD2. Sequencing used peripheral blood. This sequence originates from a man in his fifties or sixties with COVID-19, enrolled during active disease. The DNA sequence reads TGTGCTAGCAGCCAACGGGGCGGGGGTTATTACAATGAGCAGTTCTTC. The resulting protein is CASSQRGGGYYNEQFF.